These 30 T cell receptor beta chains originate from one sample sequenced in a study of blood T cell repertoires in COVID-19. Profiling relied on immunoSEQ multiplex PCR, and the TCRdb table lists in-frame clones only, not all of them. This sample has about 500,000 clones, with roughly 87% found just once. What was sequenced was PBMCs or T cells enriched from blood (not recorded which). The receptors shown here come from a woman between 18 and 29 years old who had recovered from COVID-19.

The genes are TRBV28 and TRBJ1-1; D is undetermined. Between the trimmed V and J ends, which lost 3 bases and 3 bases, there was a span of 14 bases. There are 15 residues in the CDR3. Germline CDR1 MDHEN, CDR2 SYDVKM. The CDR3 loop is CASSLYTIRDTEAFF. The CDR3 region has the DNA TGTGCCAGCAGTTTGTATACTATACGGGACACTGAAGCTTTCTTT.

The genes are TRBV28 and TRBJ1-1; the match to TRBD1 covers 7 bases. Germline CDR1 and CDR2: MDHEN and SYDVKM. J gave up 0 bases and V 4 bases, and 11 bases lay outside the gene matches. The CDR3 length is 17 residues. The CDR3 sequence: CASSYGQASSMNTEAFF. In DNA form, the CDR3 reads TGTGCCAGCAGTTATGGACAGGCCTCTTCTATGAACACTGAAGCTTTCTTT. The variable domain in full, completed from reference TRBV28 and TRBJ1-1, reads DVKVTQSSRYLVKRTGEKVFLECVQDMDHENMFWYRQDPGLGLRLIYFSYDVKMKEKGDIPEGYSVSREKKERFSLILESASTNQTSMYLCASSYGQASSMNTEAFFGQGTRLTVV.

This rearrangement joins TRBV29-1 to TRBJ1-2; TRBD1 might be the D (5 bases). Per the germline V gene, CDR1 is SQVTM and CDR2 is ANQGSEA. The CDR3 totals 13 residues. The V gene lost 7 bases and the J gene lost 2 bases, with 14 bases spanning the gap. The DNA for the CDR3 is TGCAGCGCACTTTTTGGGGGGAACTATGGCTACACCTTC. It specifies CSALFGGNYGYTF.

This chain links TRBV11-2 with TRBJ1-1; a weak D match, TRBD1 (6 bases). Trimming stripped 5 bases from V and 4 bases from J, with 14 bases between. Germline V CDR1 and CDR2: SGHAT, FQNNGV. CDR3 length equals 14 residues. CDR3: CASSNRRGSTEAFF. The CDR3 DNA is TGTGCCAGCAGCAATCGCAGGGGTAGCACTGAAGCTTTCTTT.

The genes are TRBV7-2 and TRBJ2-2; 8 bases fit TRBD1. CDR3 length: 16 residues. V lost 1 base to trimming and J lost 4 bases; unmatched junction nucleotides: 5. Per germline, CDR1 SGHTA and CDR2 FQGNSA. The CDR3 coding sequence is TGTGCCAGCAGCTTAGTCGGGACAGGAGGCACCGGGGAGCTGTTTTTT. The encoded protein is CASSLVGTGGTGELFF.

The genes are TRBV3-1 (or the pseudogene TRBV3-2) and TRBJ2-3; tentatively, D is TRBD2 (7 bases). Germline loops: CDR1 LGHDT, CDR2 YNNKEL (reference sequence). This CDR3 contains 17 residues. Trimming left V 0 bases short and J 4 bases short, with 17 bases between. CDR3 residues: CASSQDLTGGGSDTQYF. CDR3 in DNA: TGTGCCAGCAGCCAAGATTTAACGGGGGGCGGGTCAGATACGCAGTATTTT.

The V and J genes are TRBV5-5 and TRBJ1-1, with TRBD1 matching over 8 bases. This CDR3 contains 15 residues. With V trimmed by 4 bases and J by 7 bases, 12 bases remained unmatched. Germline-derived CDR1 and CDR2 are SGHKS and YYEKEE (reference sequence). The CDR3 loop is CASSRGQDLPSEAFF. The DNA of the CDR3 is TGTGCCAGCAGCCGGGGACAGGACTTACCTAGTGAAGCTTTCTTT. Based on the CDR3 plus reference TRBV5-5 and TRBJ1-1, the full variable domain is DAGVTQSPTHLIKTRGQQVTLRCSPISGHKSVSWYQQVLGQGPQFIFQYYEKEERGRGNFPDRFSARQFPNYSSELNVNALLLGDSALYLCASSRGQDLPSEAFFGQGTRLTVV.

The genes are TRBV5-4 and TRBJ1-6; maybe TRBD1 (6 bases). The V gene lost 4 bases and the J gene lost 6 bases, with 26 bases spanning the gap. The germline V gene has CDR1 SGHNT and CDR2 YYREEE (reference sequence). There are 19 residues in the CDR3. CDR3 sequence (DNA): TGTGCCAGCAGCCGGGGGGCAGGGGATGCGGTAACCGTTAATTCACCCCTCCACTTT. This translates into CASSRGAGDAVTVNSPLHF.

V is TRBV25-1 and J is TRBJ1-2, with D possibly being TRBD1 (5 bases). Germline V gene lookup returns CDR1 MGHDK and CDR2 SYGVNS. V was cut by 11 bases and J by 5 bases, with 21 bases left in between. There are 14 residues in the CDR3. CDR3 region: CALTRTPRIYGYTF. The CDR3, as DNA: TGTGCCCTCACCAGGACACCTAGAATTTATGGCTACACCTTC.

CDR3 loop: CASSLEDRARNTIYF. In nucleotides, the CDR3 is TGTGCCAGCAGCCTAGAGGACAGGGCAAGAAACACCATATATTTT. This chain connects TRBV14 to TRBJ1-3; 8 positions match TRBD1. This CDR3 region has 15 residues. The germline V gene encodes CDR1 SGHDN and CDR2 FVKESK. Trimming at V came to 4 bases and at J to 5 bases, leaving 7 bases not matched to a gene.

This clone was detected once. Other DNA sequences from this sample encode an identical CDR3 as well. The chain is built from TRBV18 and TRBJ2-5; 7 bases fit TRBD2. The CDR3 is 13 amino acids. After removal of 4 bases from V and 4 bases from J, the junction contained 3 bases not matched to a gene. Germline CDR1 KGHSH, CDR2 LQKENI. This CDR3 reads CASSRSGGETQYF. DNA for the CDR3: TGTGCCAGCTCACGATCGGGGGGAGAGACCCAGTACTTC.

The CDR3 DNA reads TGTGCCAGCAGCTCACTATCCTTTCCCGGGACTAGAGACAATGAGCAGTTCTTC. As protein: CASSSLSFPGTRDNEQFF. The V and J genes are TRBV7-9 and TRBJ2-1; 8 bases map to TRBD2. J gave up 5 bases and V 4 bases, and 16 bases lay outside the gene matches. The CDR3 length is 18 residues. Looked up from germline, CDR1 is SEHNR and CDR2 is FQNEAQ (reference sequence). Full variable domain (outside the CDR3, taken from reference TRBV7-9 and TRBJ2-1): DTGVSQNPRHKITKRGQNVTFRCDPISEHNRLYWYRQTLGQGPEFLTYFQNEAQLEKSRLLSDRFSAERPKGSFSTLEIQRTEQGDSAMYLCASSSLSFPGTRDNEQFFGPGTRLTVL.

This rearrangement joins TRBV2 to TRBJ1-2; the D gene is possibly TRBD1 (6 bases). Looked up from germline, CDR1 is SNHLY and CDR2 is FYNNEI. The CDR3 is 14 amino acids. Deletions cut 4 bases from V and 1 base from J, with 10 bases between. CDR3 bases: TGTGCCAGCAGTGCGGACAGAGATAACTATGGCTACACCTTC. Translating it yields CASSADRDNYGYTF.

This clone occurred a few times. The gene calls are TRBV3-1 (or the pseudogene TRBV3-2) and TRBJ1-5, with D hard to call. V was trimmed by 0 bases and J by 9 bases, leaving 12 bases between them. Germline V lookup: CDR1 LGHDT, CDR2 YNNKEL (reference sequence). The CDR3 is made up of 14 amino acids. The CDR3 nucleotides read TGTGCCAGCAGCCAAGATCGGAGTGATGGGCCCCAGCATTTT. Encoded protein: CASSQDRSDGPQHF.

DNA for the CDR3: TGCGCCAGCAGCGAACAAATAGCGGGGGGGCCAAATGAGCAGTTCTTC. Translation: CASSEQIAGGPNEQFF. The chain couples TRBV5-1 to TRBJ2-1, with 11 bases matching TRBD2. The CDR3 sequence is 16 residues long. The J segment lost 7 bases and the V segment lost 4 bases, leaving 10 bases of the junction unmatched. CDR1 is SGHRS, CDR2 YFSETQ, per germline.

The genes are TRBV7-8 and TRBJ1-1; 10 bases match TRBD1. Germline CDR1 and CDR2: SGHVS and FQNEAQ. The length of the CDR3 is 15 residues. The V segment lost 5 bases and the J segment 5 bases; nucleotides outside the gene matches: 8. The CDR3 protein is CASSPRTGGITEAFF. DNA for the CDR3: TGTGCCAGCAGCCCTAGGACAGGGGGGATTACTGAAGCTTTCTTT.

DNA of the CDR3: TGTGCCAGCAGTTCGGGGGGGCGGCGCACAGATACGCAGTATTTT. This sequence encodes CASSSGGRRTDTQYF. V usage is TRBV6-5 and J usage is TRBJ2-3, with 8 bases matching TRBD2. This CDR3 region has 15 residues. Unmatched junction bases numbered 4, after V lost 4 bases and J lost 1 base. Germline V lookup: CDR1 MNHEY, CDR2 SVGAGI.

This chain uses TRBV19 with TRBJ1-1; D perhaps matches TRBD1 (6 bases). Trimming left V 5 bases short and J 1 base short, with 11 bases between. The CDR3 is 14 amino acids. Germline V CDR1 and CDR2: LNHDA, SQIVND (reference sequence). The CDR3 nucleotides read TGTGCCAGTAGTTCGGGACACCCGAACACTGAAGCTTTCTTT. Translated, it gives CASSSGHPNTEAFF.

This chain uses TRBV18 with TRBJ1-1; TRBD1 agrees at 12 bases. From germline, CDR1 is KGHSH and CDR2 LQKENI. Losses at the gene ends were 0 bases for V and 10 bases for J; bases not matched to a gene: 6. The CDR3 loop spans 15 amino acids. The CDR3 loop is CASSPPGTGGEGAFF. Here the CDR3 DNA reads TGTGCCAGCTCACCACCGGGGACAGGGGGCGAAGGAGCTTTCTTT.

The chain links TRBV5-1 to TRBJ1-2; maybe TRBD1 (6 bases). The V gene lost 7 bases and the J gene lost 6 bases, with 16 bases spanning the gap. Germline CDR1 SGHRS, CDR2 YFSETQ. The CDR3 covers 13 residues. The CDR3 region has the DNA TGCGCCAGCCATAGTGGGGGGGCGGATGGCTACACCTTC. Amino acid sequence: CASHSGGADGYTF.

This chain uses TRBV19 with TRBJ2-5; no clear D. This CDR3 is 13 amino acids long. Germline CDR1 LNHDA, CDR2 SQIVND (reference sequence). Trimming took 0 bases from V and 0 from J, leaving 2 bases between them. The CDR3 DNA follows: TGTGCCAGTAGTATAGACAACCAAGAGACCCAGTACTTC. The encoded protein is CASSIDNQETQYF.

DNA of the CDR3: TGTGCCAGCAGCTTGGAGAGGGGGTACGAGCAGTACTTC. Translation: CASSLERGYEQYF. This chain links TRBV5-6 with TRBJ2-7, with D perhaps matching TRBD1 (6 bases). Trimming left V 0 bases short and J 4 bases short, with 8 bases between. Germline lookup yields CDR1 SGHDT and CDR2 YYEEEE. There are 13 residues in the CDR3.

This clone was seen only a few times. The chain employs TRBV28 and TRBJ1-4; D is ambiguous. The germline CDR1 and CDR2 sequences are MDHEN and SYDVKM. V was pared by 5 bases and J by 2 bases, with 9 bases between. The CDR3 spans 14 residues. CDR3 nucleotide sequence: TGTGCCAGCAGTCTTCACGGGACTAATGAAAAACTGTTTTTT. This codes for CASSLHGTNEKLFF.

The CDR3 DNA reads as TGTGCCAGCAGCCCCCCGGACGGGGCGGGGGAGACCCAGTACTTC. It encodes CASSPPDGAGETQYF. J is TRBJ2-5 and V is TRBV3-1 (or the pseudogene TRBV3-2), with D possibly TRBD2 on 6 matching bases. Deletions cut 4 bases from V and 5 bases from J, with 17 bases between. The CDR3 totals 15 residues. The V gene's germline CDR1 is LGHDT and CDR2 YNNKEL (reference sequence).

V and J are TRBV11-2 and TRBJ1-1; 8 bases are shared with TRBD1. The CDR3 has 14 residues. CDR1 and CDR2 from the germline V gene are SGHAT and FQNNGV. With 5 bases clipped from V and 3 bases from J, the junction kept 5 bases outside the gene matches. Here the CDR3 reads CASSVLTGDTEAFF. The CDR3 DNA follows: TGTGCCAGCAGCGTACTGACAGGGGACACTGAAGCTTTCTTT.

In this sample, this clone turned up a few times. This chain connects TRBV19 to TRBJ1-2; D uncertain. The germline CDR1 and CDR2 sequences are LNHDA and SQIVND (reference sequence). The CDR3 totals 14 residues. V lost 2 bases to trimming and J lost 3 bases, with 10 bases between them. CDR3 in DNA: TGTGCCAGTAGTATACCCCCGAGGGACTATGGCTACACCTTC. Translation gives CASSIPPRDYGYTF.

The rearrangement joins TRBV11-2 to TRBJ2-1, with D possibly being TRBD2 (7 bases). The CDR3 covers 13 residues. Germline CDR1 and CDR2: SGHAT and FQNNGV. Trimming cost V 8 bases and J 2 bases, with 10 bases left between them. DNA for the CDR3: TGTGCCAGCCGGGGGGCTGCCTACAATGAGCAGTTCTTC. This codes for CASRGAAYNEQFF.

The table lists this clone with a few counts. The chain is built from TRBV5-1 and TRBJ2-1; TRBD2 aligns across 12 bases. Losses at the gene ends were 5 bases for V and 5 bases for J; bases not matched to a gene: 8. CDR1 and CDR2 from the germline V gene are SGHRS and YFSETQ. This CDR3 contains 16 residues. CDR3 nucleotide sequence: TGCGCCAGCAGTCCAAGGACTAGCGGGATAAACAATGAGCAGTTCTTC. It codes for CASSPRTSGINNEQFF.

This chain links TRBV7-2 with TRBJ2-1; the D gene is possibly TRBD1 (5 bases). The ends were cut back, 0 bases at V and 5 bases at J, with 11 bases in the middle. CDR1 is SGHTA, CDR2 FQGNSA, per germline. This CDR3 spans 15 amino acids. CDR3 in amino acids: CASSLARPGNNEQFF. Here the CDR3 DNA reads TGTGCCAGCAGCTTAGCGCGGCCAGGGAACAATGAGCAGTTCTTC.

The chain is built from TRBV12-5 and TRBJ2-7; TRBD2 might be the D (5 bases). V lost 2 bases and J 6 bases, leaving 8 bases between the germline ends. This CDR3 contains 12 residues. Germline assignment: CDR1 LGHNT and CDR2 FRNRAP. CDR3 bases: TGTGCTAGTGGTTTGACTGAGGGCGAGCAGTACTTC. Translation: CASGLTEGEQYF. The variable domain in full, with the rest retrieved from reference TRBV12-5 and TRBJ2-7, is DARVTQTPRHKVTEMGQEVTMRCQPILGHNTVFWYRQTMMQGLELLAYFRNRAPLDDSGMPKDRFSAEMPDATLATLKIQPSEPRDSAVYFCASGLTEGEQYFGPGTRLTVT.